This TCR beta chain came from a study of post-analysis software for immune sequencing data. Study findings and constraints: About 5 TRBV segments (TRBV5-6, TRBV5-1 and TRBV20-1 among them) occurred more frequently in patients than in controls.

The CDR3 spans 14 residues. V was shortened by 5 bases and J by 4 bases, with 12 bases between the two germline ends. Looked up from germline, CDR1 is MDHEN and CDR2 is SYDVKM. The TCR beta cDNA libraries carried unique molecular identifiers. TCRdb redid the calling of the PCR reads with MiXCR, one entry per CDR3 protein. Of around 770,000 distinct CDR3 sequences listed, around 45% were seen once; the top ten hold 4.9%. As for this clonotype: Its cognate antigen is unknown.

The source of this sequence is a girl aged 10 to 17 with multiple sclerosis. J is TRBJ1-5 and V is TRBV28; possible D gene TRBD1, 6 bases. Sequences were obtained from blood. The CDR3 loop reads CASSAEQGNQPQHF. CDR3 DNA sequence: TGTGCCAGCAGTGCCGAACAGGGAAATCAGCCCCAGCATTTT.